The T cell receptor (beta chain) described here comes from a study of T cell repertoires in cytomegalovirus infection. As for the study in general: Indicated by public TCR beta signatures were CMV infection and matching HLA type. Study observations and caveats: Carriers of CMV plus the relevant HLA were identified by cumulative public TCR beta family frequency. HLA-C-restricted CMV clonotypes gave the most frequent clonotype in two of eight donors.

This clonotype occurred many times. The antigen is undetermined. TCRdb itself ran the reads through MiXCR, one entry per CDR3 protein. The sample lists about 230,000 distinct CDR3 sequences, roughly 23% occurring once. Sequenced: CD8+ T cells from PBMCs. The source is a human donor in good health (CMV status not recorded). Some clones in this sample may be carry-over from other donors' samples.

As DNA, the CDR3 is TGTGCCAGCAGTTTATTGGGCAGGGCCACAGATACGCAGTATTTT. It translates to CASSLLGRATDTQYF. V and J are TRBV28 and TRBJ2-3, with D possibly TRBD1 on 5 matching bases. Germline loops: CDR1 MDHEN, CDR2 SYDVKM. The CDR3 consists of 15 residues. Trimming pared 1 base from V and 2 bases from J, leaving 10 bases between.